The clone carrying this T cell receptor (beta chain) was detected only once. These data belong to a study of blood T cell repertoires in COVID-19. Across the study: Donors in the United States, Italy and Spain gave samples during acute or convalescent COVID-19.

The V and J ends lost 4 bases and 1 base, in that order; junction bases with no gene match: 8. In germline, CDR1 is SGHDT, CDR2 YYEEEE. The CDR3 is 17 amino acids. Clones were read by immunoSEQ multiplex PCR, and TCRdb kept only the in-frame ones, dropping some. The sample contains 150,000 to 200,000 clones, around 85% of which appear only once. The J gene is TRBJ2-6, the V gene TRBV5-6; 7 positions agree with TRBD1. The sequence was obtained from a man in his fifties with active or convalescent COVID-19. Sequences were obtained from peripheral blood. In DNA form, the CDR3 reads TGTGCCAGCAGCAAGAGGGACAGCTCTTCTGGGGCCAACGTCCTGACTTTC. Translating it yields CASSKRDSSSGANVLTF.